The 28 T cell receptor beta chains below were found in one sample sequenced in a study of PD-L1 blockade in urothelial cancer listed by TCRdb under 2017. Libraries were prepared through the immunoSEQ multiplex PCR assay. As stored in TCRdb, this immuneACCESS dataset retains in-frame rearrangements with V and J assigned. A fraction of the clones does not appear; measured against another copy, unresolved V genes explain less than half of the discrepancy, and the remainder lacks a known reason. The sample contains around 100,000 clones, nearly 90% of them found a single time. The ten largest make up about 1.6% of the sample. Sample time point, as interpreted from the label and publication: pretreatment peripheral blood. This sample comprised PBMCs, obtained around atezolizumab (anti-PD-L1) treatment. The receptors were sampled from a man aged 60-69 years with urothelial cancer.

The V call is TRBV2, the J call TRBJ2-1; TRBD1 is a possible D gene (6 bases). Germline V gene sequence: CDR1 SNHLY, CDR2 FYNNEI. This CDR3 region has 13 residues. V shed 5 bases and J shed 7 bases, with 12 bases lying between them. The CDR3 DNA sequence: TGTGCCAGCAGTACAGAAACAGGGAATGAGCAGTTCTTC. Amino acids: CASSTETGNEQFF.

The chain employs TRBV5-1 and TRBJ2-7; the match to TRBD2 covers 11 bases. The CDR3 contains 15 residues. Trimming at V came to 1 base and at J to 7 bases, leaving 7 bases not matched to a gene. Germline assignment: CDR1 SGHRS and CDR2 YFSETQ. The chain's CDR3 is CASSLTSGSNREQYF. In nucleotides, the CDR3 is TGCGCCAGCAGCTTGACTAGCGGGAGTAATAGGGAGCAGTACTTC.

The chain couples TRBV4-3 to TRBJ2-2; perhaps TRBD1 as D (6 bases). Trimming removed 4 bases from V and 5 bases from J, with 17 bases in between. Germline V gene sequence: CDR1 LGHNA, CDR2 YSLEER. The CDR3 spans 16 residues. The CDR3 loop is CASSPVAGGQTGELFF. The DNA of the CDR3 is TGCGCCAGCAGCCCAGTCGCCGGCGGACAGACCGGGGAGCTGTTTTTT.

The chain uses TRBV18 and TRBJ2-1; TRBD1 is a possible D gene (5 bases). The CDR3 loop spans 15 amino acids. Germline CDR1 and CDR2: KGHSH and LQKENI. Trimming removed 0 bases at V and 2 bases at J, with 8 bases between. In DNA, the CDR3 is TGTGCCAGCTCACCACCGGCAGGGACCTACAATGAGCAGTTCTTC. The encoded protein is CASSPPAGTYNEQFF.

The genes are TRBV6-1 and TRBJ2-2, with TRBD2 matching over 9 bases. CDR1 MNHNS and CDR2 SASEGT come from the germline V gene. With V trimmed by 2 bases and J by 5 bases, 6 bases remained unmatched. The CDR3 sequence is 16 residues long. The CDR3 DNA sequence: TGTGCCAGCAGTGAAATGGCGGGGGGGCGGACCGGGGAGCTGTTTTTT. It specifies CASSEMAGGRTGELFF.

The chain recombines TRBV6-6 with TRBJ2-2, with D perhaps TRBD1 (6 bases). The V gene's germline CDR1 is MNHNY and CDR2 SVGAGI (reference sequence). Between the trimmed V and J ends, which lost 6 bases and 5 bases, there was a span of 10 bases. CDR3 length equals 13 residues. In DNA form, the CDR3 reads TGTGCCAGCAGATTAGGGGGAACCGGGGAGCTGTTTTTT. Translating gives CASRLGGTGELFF.

The rearrangement links TRBV5-4 to TRBJ2-3; 11 positions match TRBD2. The germline CDR1 and CDR2 sequences are SGHNT and YYREEE (reference sequence). The length of the CDR3 is 16 residues. V lost 4 bases, J lost 2 bases, and 6 bases stayed unmatched. The CDR3 loop is CASSPLAGAITDTQYF. For the CDR3, the DNA is TGTGCCAGCAGCCCACTAGCGGGAGCGATCACAGATACGCAGTATTTT.

V and J are TRBV4-1 and TRBJ1-2, with D perhaps TRBD1 (5 bases). This CDR3 is built from 15 residues. Germline-derived CDR1 and CDR2 are MGHRA and YSYEKL. Trimming took 1 base from V and 2 from J, leaving 11 bases between them. CDR3 coding DNA: TGCGCCAGCAGCCAAGCCCCGACAGTAAACTATGGCTACACCTTC. It encodes CASSQAPTVNYGYTF.

The genes are TRBV7-2 and TRBJ1-1; 10 bases fit TRBD1. Germline V gives CDR1 SGHTA, CDR2 FQGNSA. V trimming: 1 base; J trimming: 3 bases; junction bases outside the gene matches: 5. The CDR3 is 16 amino acids. The CDR3 nucleotides are TGTGCCAGCAGCTTAGACTGGGACAGGGGAGACACTGAAGCTTTCTTT. Translated: CASSLDWDRGDTEAFF.

The chain links TRBV5-4 to TRBJ2-5; D perhaps matches TRBD2 (5 bases). Looked up from germline, CDR1 is SGHNT and CDR2 is YYREEE (reference sequence). This CDR3 region has 13 residues. V was shortened by 1 base and J by 2 bases, with 6 bases between the two germline ends. CDR3 region: CASSLSGQETQYF. CDR3 in DNA: TGTGCCAGCAGCTTGTCGGGGCAAGAGACCCAGTACTTC.

The rearrangement links TRBV4-2 to TRBJ2-3; 8 bases line up with TRBD2. In germline, CDR1 is LGHNA, CDR2 YNFKEQ. The length of the CDR3 is 16 residues. V lost 4 bases, J lost 3 bases, and 9 bases stayed unmatched. The CDR3 protein is CASSLHGGAGTDTQYF. The CDR3 coding sequence is TGTGCCAGCAGCCTCCACGGGGGGGCGGGGACAGATACGCAGTATTTT.

The chain couples TRBV4-3 to TRBJ2-6, with 8 positions matching TRBD1. Germline V gene data show CDR1 as LGHNA and CDR2 as YSLEER. J was trimmed by 0 bases and V by 3 bases; bases with no gene match: 13. This CDR3 comprises 20 residues. The DNA of the CDR3 is TGCGCCAGCAGCCATACGCGAAAGGGACAGGCCTCCTCTGGGGCCAACGTCCTGACTTTC. Protein product: CASSHTRKGQASSGANVLTF.

V gene TRBV29-1 combines with J gene TRBJ1-2; weak D call: TRBD1 (6 bases). V lost 1 base, J lost 8 bases, and 17 bases lay in between. Germline lookup yields CDR1 SQVTM and CDR2 ANQGSEA. The CDR3 consists of 14 residues. CDR3 DNA: TGCAGCGTTGAAGGGGGGAGGGACACATGGGGCTACACCTTC. Its protein product is CSVEGGRDTWGYTF.

This clone has only a few counts. The genes are TRBV7-2 and TRBJ2-3; 8 bases are shared with TRBD2. This CDR3 is 15 amino acids long. Trimming at V came to 3 bases and at J to 0 bases, leaving 2 bases not matched to a gene. Germline loops: CDR1 SGHTA, CDR2 FQGNSA. CDR3 protein: CASSFRGRSTDTQYF. CDR3 nucleotides: TGTGCCAGCAGCTTTCGCGGGAGGAGCACAGATACGCAGTATTTT. The complete variable domain, with remaining parts taken from reference TRBV7-2 and TRBJ2-3, reads GAGVSQSPSNKVTEKGKDVELRCDPISGHTALYWYRQSLGQGLEFLIYFQGNSAPDKSGLPSDRFSAERTGGSVSTLTIQRTQQEDSAVYLCASSFRGRSTDTQYFGPGTRLTVL.

The genes are TRBV5-6 and TRBJ1-1; 10 positions agree with TRBD1. CDR3 length equals 15 residues. Unmatched junction bases numbered 5, after V lost 0 bases and J lost 6 bases. CDR1 and CDR2 from the germline V gene are SGHDT and YYEEEE. This CDR3 is CASSLGGQGRAEAFF. The CDR3 DNA sequence: TGTGCCAGCAGCTTGGGGGGACAGGGGAGGGCTGAAGCTTTCTTT.

V and J are TRBV4-1 and TRBJ2-3, with 12 bases that match TRBD2. The germline gives CDR1 MGHRA, CDR2 YSYEKL. The ends lost 4 bases at V and 2 bases at J; junction bases unmatched: 7. The CDR3 spans 17 residues. CDR3 loop: CASSLAGLAGNTDTQYF. CDR3 in DNA: TGCGCCAGCAGCCTCGCAGGACTAGCGGGGAACACAGATACGCAGTATTTT.

The chain employs TRBV10-1 and TRBJ2-3; 7 nucleotides match TRBD2. The ends lost 4 bases at V and 5 bases at J; junction bases unmatched: 12. In germline, CDR1 is WNHNN, CDR2 SYGVQD (reference sequence). The CDR3 has 16 amino acids. The chain's CDR3 is CASSASGERILDTQYF. CDR3 sequence (DNA): TGCGCCAGCAGTGCAAGCGGGGAACGCATATTAGATACGCAGTATTTT.

This rearrangement joins TRBV5-1 to TRBJ2-5, with TRBD2 as a possible D gene (6 bases). Trimming removed 0 bases from V and 0 bases from J, with 9 bases in between. This CDR3 spans 15 amino acids. In germline, CDR1 is SGHRS, CDR2 YFSETQ. This CDR3 reads CASSLAGTHQETQYF. The DNA of the CDR3 is TGCGCCAGCAGCTTGGCCGGGACTCACCAAGAGACCCAGTACTTC.

The chain links TRBV18 to TRBJ2-2, with D possibly TRBD2 on 6 matching bases. The germline CDR1 and CDR2 sequences are KGHSH and LQKENI. V lost 6 bases, J lost 7 bases, and 21 bases lay in between. The CDR3 contains 16 residues. DNA for the CDR3: TGTGCCAGCTCCCAGAGCCGGGACTTGAATGGCGGGGAGCTGTTTTTT. Protein product: CASSQSRDLNGGELFF. The whole variable domain, remainder taken from reference TRBV18 and TRBJ2-2, is NAGVMQNPRHLVRRRGQEARLRCSPMKGHSHVYWYRQLPEEGLKFMVYLQKENIIDESGMPKERFSAEFPKEGPSILRIQQVVRGDSAAYFCASSQSRDLNGGELFFGEGSRLTVL.

This sequence joins TRBV29-1 and TRBJ1-4; tentative D call: TRBD1 (6 bases). The ends were cut back, 5 bases at V and 5 bases at J, with 12 bases in the middle. The CDR3 is 13 residues long. The germline CDR1 and CDR2 sequences are SQVTM and ANQGSEA. The CDR3 spells CSVNTGWNEKLFF. CDR3 bases: TGCAGCGTTAATACAGGGTGGAATGAAAAACTGTTTTTT.

CDR3 in amino acids: CASSRRSGGGQPQHF. For the CDR3, the DNA is TGTGCCAGCTCCCGACGTTCGGGAGGAGGGCAGCCCCAGCATTTT. The chain joins TRBV28 to TRBJ1-5, with no clear D. The CDR3 length is 15 residues. The V end lost 8 bases, the J end lost 7 bases, and 21 bases lay between the germline ends. In germline, CDR1 is MDHEN, CDR2 SYDVKM.

The genes are TRBV4-3 and TRBJ2-4; 7 nucleotides agree with TRBD2. CDR1 and CDR2 from the germline V gene are LGHNA and YSLEER. Trimming cost V 0 bases and J 6 bases; bases outside gene matches: 2. The CDR3 consists of 14 residues. The CDR3: CASSQEGEGNIQYF. The CDR3 DNA follows: TGCGCCAGCAGCCAAGAGGGGGAGGGAAACATTCAGTACTTC.

The rearrangement uses TRBV19 and TRBJ2-7; 10 bases align to TRBD1. In germline, CDR1 is LNHDA, CDR2 SQIVND (reference sequence). This CDR3 region has 16 residues. The J segment lost 2 bases and the V segment lost 7 bases, leaving 11 bases of the junction unmatched. The CDR3: CASTAGGGTGAYEQYF. DNA for the CDR3: TGTGCCAGTACCGCTGGGGGTGGGACAGGGGCCTACGAGCAGTACTTC.

The chain couples TRBV7-8 to TRBJ2-7, with D uncertain. Germline V gene data show CDR1 as SGHVS and CDR2 as FQNEAQ. The CDR3 extends over 11 amino acids. V dropped 5 bases and J dropped 3 bases, with 5 bases sitting between them. CDR3 amino acids: CASSENYEQYF. For the CDR3, the DNA is TGTGCCAGCAGCGAGAACTACGAGCAGTACTTC.

V usage is TRBV9 and J usage is TRBJ1-6; tentative D call: TRBD1 (6 bases). The CDR3 has 14 residues. With 5 bases removed from V and 7 bases from J, the gap between germline ends came to 13 bases. From germline, CDR1 is SGDLS and CDR2 YYNGEE. The CDR3 sequence is CASRSAGDNSPLHF. Written as DNA, the CDR3 is TGTGCCAGCAGGTCCGCAGGGGACAATTCACCCCTCCACTTT.

The rearrangement uses TRBV5-1 and TRBJ2-1; 14 positions match TRBD2. CDR3 length: 16 amino acids. J gave up 9 bases and V 3 bases, and 8 bases lay outside the gene matches. Germline loops: CDR1 SGHRS, CDR2 YFSETQ. The CDR3 DNA reads TGCGCCAGCAGCTCAATGACTAGCGGGGGGGCCATTGAGCAGTTCTTC. It codes for CASSSMTSGGAIEQFF.

This sequence joins TRBV5-5 and TRBJ1-1; D gene ambiguous. The CDR3 contains 15 residues. Germline CDR1 and CDR2: SGHKS and YYEKEE (reference sequence). With 3 bases removed from V and 3 bases from J, the gap between germline ends came to 15 bases. The CDR3 DNA reads TGTGCCAGCAGCTCTGGAGATTGGGAGTACACTGAAGCTTTCTTT. Protein: CASSSGDWEYTEAFF.

The chain links TRBV5-8 to TRBJ2-1; 8 nucleotides agree with TRBD2. J was trimmed by 9 bases and V by 1 base; bases with no gene match: 6. CDR3 size: 14 residues. Germline V gene data show CDR1 as SGHTS and CDR2 as YDEGEE. The CDR3 is CASSLMRSGAEQFF. CDR3 nucleotide sequence: TGTGCCAGCAGCTTGATGCGTAGCGGGGCTGAGCAGTTCTTC.